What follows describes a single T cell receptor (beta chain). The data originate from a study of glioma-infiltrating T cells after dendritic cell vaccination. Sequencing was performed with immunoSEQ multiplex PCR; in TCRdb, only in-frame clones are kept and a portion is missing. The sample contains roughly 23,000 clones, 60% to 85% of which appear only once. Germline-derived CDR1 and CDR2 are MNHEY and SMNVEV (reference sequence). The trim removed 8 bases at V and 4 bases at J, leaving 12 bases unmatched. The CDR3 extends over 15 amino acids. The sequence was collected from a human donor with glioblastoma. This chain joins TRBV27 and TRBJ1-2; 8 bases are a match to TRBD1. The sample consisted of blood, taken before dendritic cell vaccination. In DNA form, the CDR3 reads TGTGCCAGCTCCGCTGGAGACAGGGGTGGCTATGGCTACACCTTC. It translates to CASSAGDRGGYGYTF.